One and the same sample provided the 2 T cell receptor beta chains below, sequenced in a study of T cell repertoires in cytomegalovirus infection (dated by TCRdb to about 2019). The instrument given in TCRdb is Illumina HiSeq 1500. The public reads were reanalyzed by TCRdb: fastp trimming at Q25, MiXCR alignment, in-frame beta chains only. Every entry covers one CDR3 protein and lists the most common genes and DNA from its rows. This sample gives a few hundred thousand distinct CDR3 sequences in total; 20% to 25% of them show up just once. The ten largest clonotypes hold 18% of the sample. The material sequenced was CD8+ T cells from PBMCs. These receptors were taken from a human donor in good health (CMV status not recorded). Some clones in this sample may be carry-over from other donors' samples.

This clonotype was seen a handful of times. This sequence joins TRBV29-1 and TRBJ2-7, with a possible D match to TRBD2 (6 bases). The CDR3 consists of 12 residues. In germline, CDR1 is SQVTM, CDR2 ANQGSEA. V lost 3 bases to trimming and J lost 2 bases, with 8 bases between them. CDR3 coding DNA: TGCAGCGTTGATGCGGGGCCCTACGAGCAGTACTTC. Its protein is CSVDAGPYEQYF.

This clonotype appeared a few times. The chain combines TRBV3-1 with TRBJ2-2, with D perhaps TRBD1 (5 bases). The germline V gene encodes CDR1 LGHDT and CDR2 YNNKEL (reference sequence). The CDR3 has 14 amino acids. The ends were cut back, 6 bases at V and 3 bases at J, with 11 bases in the middle. The CDR3 DNA reads as TGTGCCAGCAGTCCAACAGGACACACCGGGGAGCTGTTTTTT. This gives the protein CASSPTGHTGELFF.